This T cell receptor beta chain was identified during a study of T cells in Graves' hyperthyroidism and ophthalmopathy. With respect to this clonotype: The antigen remains unidentified.

Amplification yielded TCR beta CDR3 regions, with RNA transcripts as the source. The primer set for the first-round RT-PCR of the TCR CDR3 was HTBI. TCRdb reanalysed the multiplex PCR reads using MiXCR and keeps one entry per CDR3 protein. The sample includes approximately 600,000 distinct CDR3 sequences, approximately 13% of them seen just once. General observations from the study: Ophthalmopathy was separated from stable hyperthyroidism by a 13 V-J model.

Patients aged 18 to 65 had newly diagnosed hyperthyroidism of under 2 months' duration. Investigators excluded patients with uncontrolled infection, other autoimmune disease, pregnancy or lactation. Used for diagnoses were clinical symptoms, serum thyroxine and TRAb, thyroid ultrasound and orbital computed tomography. The CDR3 covers 14 residues. Germline assignment: CDR1 SEHNR and CDR2 FQNEAQ (reference sequence). V lost 8 bases and J lost 0, with 12 bases in between. The J gene is TRBJ2-3, the V gene TRBV7-9, with D perhaps TRBD1 (5 bases). The source material was blood. The sequence came from a woman in her 30s with Graves' hyperthyroidism that later progressed to Graves' ophthalmopathy. The CDR3 spells CASHWGTSTDTQYF. The CDR3 DNA follows: TGTGCCAGCCACTGGGGCACCAGCACAGATACGCAGTATTTT.